This T cell receptor beta chain was sequenced for a study of blood T cell repertoires in COVID-19. Trimming removed 1 base at V and 6 bases at J, with 16 bases between. Germline CDR1 reads SGHTA; CDR2 reads FQGTGA. The length of the CDR3 is 16 residues. Method: immunoSEQ multiplex PCR; TCRdb's copy keeps in-frame clones and lacks some. The repertoire holds about 190,000 clones, approximately 84% seen once, with about 3.5% in the top ten. The chain combines TRBV7-3 with TRBJ2-1; possible D gene TRBD1, 6 bases. The sequence derives from a woman in her 30s who had recovered from COVID-19. Specimen: PBMCs or T cells enriched from blood (not recorded which). The CDR3 sequence: CASSLRGPKLGNEQFF. The DNA of the CDR3 is TGTGCCAGCAGCTTAAGGGGGCCTAAACTGGGCAATGAGCAGTTCTTC.